This note documents a single T cell receptor (beta chain) sequence. Its antigen is currently unknown. Here the CDR3 omits its conserved ending phenylalanine or tryptophan, so a read error is the likely source. TCR cDNA was made by 5'RACE template switching, adding a universal primer site and UMIs. A single record per CDR3 protein comes from TCRdb applying MiXCR to the 5' RACE reads. This sample has around 330,000 distinct CDR3 sequences, with roughly 3.5% found just once. This entry comes from a study of T cells after yellow fever vaccination. From germline, CDR1 is SGHRS and CDR2 YFSETQ. The junction had 4 bases not matched to a gene; V was cut back by 0 bases and J by 4 bases. This CDR3 has 15 residues. Findings of the study overall: Abundant clonotypes from the bulk population could get into FACS-sorted repertoires as contaminants. Subsequent booster samples again held most clones from primary vaccination (96% CD4, about 90% CD8).

The material was PBMCs, obtained on the day of the yellow fever booster vaccination. V is TRBV5-1 and J is TRBJ2-1; 7 bases align to TRBD1. This sequence was found in a man younger than 35 who received the YFV17D yellow fever vaccine. CDR3 in DNA: TGCGCCAGCAGCTTGGAGGGGGCCGGGTACAATGAGCAGTTCTTA. Its protein is CASSLEGAGYNEQFL.